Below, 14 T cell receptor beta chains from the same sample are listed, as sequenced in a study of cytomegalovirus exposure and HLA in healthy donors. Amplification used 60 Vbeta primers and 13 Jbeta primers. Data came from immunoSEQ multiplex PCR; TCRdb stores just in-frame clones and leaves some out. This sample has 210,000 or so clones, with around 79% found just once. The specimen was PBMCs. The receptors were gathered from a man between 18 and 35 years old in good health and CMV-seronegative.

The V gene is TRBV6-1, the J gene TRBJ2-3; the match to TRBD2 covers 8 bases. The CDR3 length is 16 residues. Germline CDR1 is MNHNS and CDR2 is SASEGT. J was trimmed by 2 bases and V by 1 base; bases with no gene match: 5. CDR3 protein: CASSEGPGGLTDTQYF. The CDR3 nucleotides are TGTGCCAGCAGTGAAGGTCCGGGAGGGCTCACAGATACGCAGTATTTT.

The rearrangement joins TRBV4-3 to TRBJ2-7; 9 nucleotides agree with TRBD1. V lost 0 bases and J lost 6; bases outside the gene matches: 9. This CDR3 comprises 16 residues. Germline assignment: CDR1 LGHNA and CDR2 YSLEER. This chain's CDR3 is CASSQDWGTGIVEQYF. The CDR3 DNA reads TGCGCCAGCAGCCAAGATTGGGGGACAGGGATAGTCGAGCAGTACTTC.

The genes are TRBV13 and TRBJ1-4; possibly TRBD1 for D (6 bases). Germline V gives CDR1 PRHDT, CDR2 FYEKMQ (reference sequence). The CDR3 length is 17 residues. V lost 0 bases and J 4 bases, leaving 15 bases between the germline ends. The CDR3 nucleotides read TGTGCCAGCAGCTTAGGCCAAGGGGGGGATAGTAATGAAAAACTGTTTTTT. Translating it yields CASSLGQGGDSNEKLFF.

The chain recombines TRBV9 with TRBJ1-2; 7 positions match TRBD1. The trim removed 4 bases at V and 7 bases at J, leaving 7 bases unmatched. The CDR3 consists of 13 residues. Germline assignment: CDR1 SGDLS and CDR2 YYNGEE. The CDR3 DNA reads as TGTGCCAGCAGCTCAGTGAGGGGGCTTGGCTACACCTTC. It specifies CASSSVRGLGYTF. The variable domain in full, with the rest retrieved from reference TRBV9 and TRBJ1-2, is DSGVTQTPKHLITATGQRVTLRCSPRSGDLSVYWYQQSLDQGLQFLIQYYNGEERAKGNILERFSAQQFPDLHSELNLSSLELGDSALYFCASSSVRGLGYTFGSGTRLTVV.

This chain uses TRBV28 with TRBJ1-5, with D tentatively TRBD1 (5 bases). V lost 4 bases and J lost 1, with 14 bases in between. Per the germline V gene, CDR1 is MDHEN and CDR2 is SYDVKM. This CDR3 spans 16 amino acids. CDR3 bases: TGTGCCAGCAGTTCCCTCGGGGGAGGGAGCAATCAGCCCCAGCATTTT. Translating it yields CASSSLGGGSNQPQHF.

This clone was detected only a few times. For the CDR3, the DNA is TGTGCCAGTAGTATCTTACAGGGCACTGAAGCTTTCTTT. Translated: CASSILQGTEAFF. The chain employs TRBV19 and TRBJ1-1, with D possibly matching TRBD1 (6 bases). The CDR3 loop spans 13 amino acids. CDR1 and CDR2 from the germline V gene are LNHDA and SQIVND (reference sequence). Trimming took off 3 bases at V and 4 bases at J, with 9 bases between the two ends.

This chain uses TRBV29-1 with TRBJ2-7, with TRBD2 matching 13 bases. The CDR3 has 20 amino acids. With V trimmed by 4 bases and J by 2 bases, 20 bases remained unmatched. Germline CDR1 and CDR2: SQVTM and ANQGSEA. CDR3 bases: TGCAGCGTTGCGCGTCTTTTGGGGACTAGCGGGATCCCTGGCCCCTACGAGCAGTACTTC. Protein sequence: CSVARLLGTSGIPGPYEQYF.

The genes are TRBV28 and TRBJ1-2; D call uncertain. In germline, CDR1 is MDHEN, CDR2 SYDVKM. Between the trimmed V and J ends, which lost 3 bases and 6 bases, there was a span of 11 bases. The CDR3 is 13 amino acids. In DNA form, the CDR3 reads TGTGCCAGCAGTTTGGGCGCCCATGATGGCTACACCTTC. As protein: CASSLGAHDGYTF.

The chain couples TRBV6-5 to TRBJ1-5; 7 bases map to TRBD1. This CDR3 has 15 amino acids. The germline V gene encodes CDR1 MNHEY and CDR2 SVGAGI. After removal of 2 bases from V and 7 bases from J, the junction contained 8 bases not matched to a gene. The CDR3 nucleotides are TGTGCCAGCAGTTACAGGGGGCCAGGGGCCCAGCCCCAGCATTTT. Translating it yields CASSYRGPGAQPQHF.

The CDR3 DNA follows: TGTGCCAGCAGCCGCCAACTAGCGGGAGGAAGTTTTAGCACAGATACGCAGTATTTT. Amino acid sequence: CASSRQLAGGSFSTDTQYF. V gene TRBV4-2 combines with J gene TRBJ2-3; 12 bases align to TRBD2. With 4 bases clipped from V and 0 bases from J, the junction kept 11 bases outside the gene matches. Germline CDR1 reads LGHNA; CDR2 reads YNFKEQ. The CDR3 is 19 amino acids.

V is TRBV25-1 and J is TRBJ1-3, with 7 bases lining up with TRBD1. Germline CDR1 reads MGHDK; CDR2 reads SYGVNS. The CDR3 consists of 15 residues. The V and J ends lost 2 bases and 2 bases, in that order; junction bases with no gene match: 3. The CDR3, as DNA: TGTGCCAGCAGTGAACGGGACAGAGCTGGAAACACCATATATTTT. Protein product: CASSERDRAGNTIYF. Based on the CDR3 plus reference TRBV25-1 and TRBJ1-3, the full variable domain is EADIYQTPRYLVIGTGKKITLECSQTMGHDKMYWYQQDPGMELHLIHYSYGVNSTEKGDLSSESTVSRIRTEHFPLTLESARPSHTSQYLCASSERDRAGNTIYFGEGSWLTVV.

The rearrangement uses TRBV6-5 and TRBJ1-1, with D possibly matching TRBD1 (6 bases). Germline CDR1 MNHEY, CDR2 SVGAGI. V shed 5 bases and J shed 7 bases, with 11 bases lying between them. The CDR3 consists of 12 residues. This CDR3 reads CASSPLRGEAFF. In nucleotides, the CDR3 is TGTGCCAGCAGTCCCCTCAGGGGTGAAGCTTTCTTT.

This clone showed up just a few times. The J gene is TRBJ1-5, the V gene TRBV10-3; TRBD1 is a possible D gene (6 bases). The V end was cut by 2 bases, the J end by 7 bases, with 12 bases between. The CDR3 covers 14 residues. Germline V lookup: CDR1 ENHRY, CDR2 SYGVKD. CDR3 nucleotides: TGTGCCATCAGTGAGGTCAGGGGAAGGCAGCCCCAGCATTTT. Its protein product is CAISEVRGRQPQHF.

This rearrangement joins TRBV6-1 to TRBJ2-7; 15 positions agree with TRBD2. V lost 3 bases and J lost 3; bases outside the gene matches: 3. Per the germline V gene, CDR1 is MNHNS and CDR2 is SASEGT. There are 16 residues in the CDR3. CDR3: CASSEGLAGGLYEQYF. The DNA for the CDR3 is TGTGCCAGCAGTGAGGGACTAGCGGGAGGCCTCTACGAGCAGTACTTC.